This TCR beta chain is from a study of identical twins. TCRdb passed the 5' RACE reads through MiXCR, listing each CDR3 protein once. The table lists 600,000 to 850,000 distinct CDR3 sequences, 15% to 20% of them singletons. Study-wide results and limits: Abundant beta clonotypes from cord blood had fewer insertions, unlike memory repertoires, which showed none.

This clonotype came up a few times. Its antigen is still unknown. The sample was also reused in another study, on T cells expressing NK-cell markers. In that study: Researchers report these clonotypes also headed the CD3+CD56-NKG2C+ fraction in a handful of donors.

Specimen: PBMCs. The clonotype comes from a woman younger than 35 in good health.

The CDR3, as DNA: TGTGCCAGCGCTACAATGCGGGGGGCGGGACAGCCCCAGCATTTT. As protein: CASATMRGAGQPQHF. The V gene is TRBV12-3 or TRBV12-4, the J gene TRBJ1-5; D is perhaps TRBD1 (6 bases). This CDR3 is 15 amino acids long. Between the trimmed V and J ends, which lost 8 bases and 7 bases, there was a span of 21 bases.